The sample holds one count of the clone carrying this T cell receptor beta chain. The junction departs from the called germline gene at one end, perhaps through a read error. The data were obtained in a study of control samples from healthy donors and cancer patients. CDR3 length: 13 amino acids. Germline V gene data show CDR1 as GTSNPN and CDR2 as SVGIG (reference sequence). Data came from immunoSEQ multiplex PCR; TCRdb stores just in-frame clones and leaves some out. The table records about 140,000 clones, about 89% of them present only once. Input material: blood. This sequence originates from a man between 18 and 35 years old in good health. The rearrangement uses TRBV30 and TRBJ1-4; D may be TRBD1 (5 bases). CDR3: CAWSVAGAKQGVF. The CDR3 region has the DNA TGTGCCTGGAGTGTAGCGGGAGCAAAGCAGGGTGTTTTT.